The entry below describes one T cell receptor beta chain. The antigen remains undetermined. The germline CDR1 and CDR2 sequences are KGHSH and LQKENI. V lost 5 bases and J lost 2; bases outside the gene matches: 2. This CDR3 has 14 amino acids. The data were obtained in a study of T cell responses to AZD1222 COVID-19 vaccine. Study-wide findings and caveats: Across the whole spike, CD4 TCRs peaked at regions 160-218 and 743-854.

The method was immunoSEQ multiplex PCR; TCRdb's version includes in-frame clones alone and lacks a portion of them. The sample shows 150,000 or so clones, about 92% of them seen only once. The input for sequencing was peripheral blood, taken on day 0 of AZD1222 vaccination. The chain uses TRBV18 and TRBJ1-5, with 8 bases lining up with TRBD1. The receptor was isolated from an adult in good health. CDR3 protein: CASSAGGGNQPQHF. As DNA, the CDR3 is TGTGCCAGCTCAGCAGGGGGCGGCAATCAGCCCCAGCATTTT.